The sequence of this T cell receptor (beta chain) was determined in a study of early T cells in non-severe SARS-CoV-2 infection. Unique molecular identifiers tagged individual cDNA molecules. TCRdb analysed the 5' RACE reads with MiXCR anew, one entry per CDR3 protein. The sample has under 35,000 distinct CDR3 sequences; 6.6% are singletons. Sequencing input: whole blood. The TCR was taken from an adult who was a healthcare worker with PCR-confirmed SARS-CoV-2 infection or an uninfected control (not recorded which).

The CDR3 DNA is TGTGCCAGCAGCTTAGCGGGCCTTAGCTCCTACGAGCAGTACTTC. Translated: CASSLAGLSSYEQYF. The rearrangement joins TRBV7-2 to TRBJ2-7; no reliable D call. Deletions cut 0 bases from V and 0 bases from J, with 9 bases between. This CDR3 is built from 15 residues. The germline V gene encodes CDR1 SGHTA and CDR2 FQGNSA.